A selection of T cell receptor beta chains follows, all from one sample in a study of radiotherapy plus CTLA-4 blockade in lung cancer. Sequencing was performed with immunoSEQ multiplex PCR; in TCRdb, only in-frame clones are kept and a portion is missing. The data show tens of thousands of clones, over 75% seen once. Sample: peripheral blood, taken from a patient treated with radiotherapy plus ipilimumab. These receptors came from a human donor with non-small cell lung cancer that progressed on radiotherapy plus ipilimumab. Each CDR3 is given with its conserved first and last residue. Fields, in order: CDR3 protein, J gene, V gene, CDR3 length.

cdr3_aa: CASSPGTGEVEQYF
j_call: TRBJ2-7
v_call: TRBV18
cdr3_length: 14

cdr3_aa: CASTVEIYGYTF
j_call: TRBJ1-2
v_call: TRBV6-1
cdr3_length: 12

cdr3_aa: CASGLDNPRLYGYTF
j_call: TRBJ1-2
v_call: TRBV12-5
cdr3_length: 15

cdr3_aa: CASSYGQGAYEQYF
j_call: TRBJ2-7
v_call: TRBV6-5
cdr3_length: 14

cdr3_aa: CASSRDRGSYGYTF
j_call: TRBJ1-2
v_call: TRBV2
cdr3_length: 14

cdr3_aa: CASGLVHSYTGELFF
j_call: TRBJ2-2
v_call: TRBV12-5
cdr3_length: 15

cdr3_aa: CASSYADTYEQYF
j_call: TRBJ2-7
v_call: TRBV18
cdr3_length: 13

cdr3_aa: CASSQGVVSVADTQYF
j_call: TRBJ2-3
v_call: TRBV4-1
cdr3_length: 16

cdr3_aa: CASSQAGTGGSSYNSPLHF
j_call: TRBJ1-6
v_call: TRBV4-3
cdr3_length: 19

cdr3_aa: CAISGQLQETQYF
j_call: TRBJ2-5
v_call: TRBV10-3
cdr3_length: 13

cdr3_aa: CASYPGQGGNTEAFF
j_call: TRBJ1-1
v_call: TRBV6-1
cdr3_length: 15

cdr3_aa: CASSSGTGLAEAFF
j_call: TRBJ1-1
v_call: TRBV5-6
cdr3_length: 14

cdr3_aa: CASSTQAGGEKLFF
j_call: TRBJ1-4
v_call: TRBV6-6
cdr3_length: 14

cdr3_aa: CASSVLGDSASTDTQYF
j_call: TRBJ2-3
v_call: TRBV9
cdr3_length: 17

cdr3_aa: CARSLGTGRVTNEKLFF
j_call: TRBJ1-4
v_call: TRBV5-3
cdr3_length: 17

cdr3_aa: CASSVVRGGAQDTQYF
j_call: TRBJ2-3
v_call: TRBV9
cdr3_length: 16

cdr3_aa: CAISDGRGTEAFF
j_call: TRBJ1-1
v_call: TRBV10-3
cdr3_length: 13

cdr3_aa: CASSPRRTGGFVDTGELFF
j_call: TRBJ2-2
v_call: TRBV18
cdr3_length: 19

cdr3_aa: CASRPAGAVLSYEQYF
j_call: TRBJ2-7
v_call: TRBV6-6
cdr3_length: 16

cdr3_aa: CASSQDNFDSSGNTIYF
j_call: TRBJ1-3
v_call: TRBV4-3
cdr3_length: 17

cdr3_aa: CASRGPGTVLYEQYF
j_call: TRBJ2-7
v_call: TRBV6-1
cdr3_length: 15

cdr3_aa: CASSTRGGGYTF
j_call: TRBJ1-2
v_call: TRBV6-5
cdr3_length: 12

cdr3_aa: CASSINRGGEKLFF
j_call: TRBJ1-4
v_call: TRBV19
cdr3_length: 14

cdr3_aa: CSVEVTSGGTELVTDTQYF
j_call: TRBJ2-3
v_call: TRBV29-1
cdr3_length: 19

cdr3_aa: CASRTELNNQPQHF
j_call: TRBJ1-5
v_call: TRBV2
cdr3_length: 14

cdr3_aa: CASSPPGTSGGLKYF
j_call: TRBJ2-7
v_call: TRBV14
cdr3_length: 15